This T cell receptor (beta chain) was recorded in a study of CD8 T cells in ankylosing spondylitis. Study outcomes and limitations: A TCR beta motif of under 10 highly homologous variants appeared characteristic of ankylosing spondylitis blood. There were earlier reports of some motif variants in reactive arthritis synovial fluid and blood. With a CD8+ phenotype, disease-linked clones were relatively rare in peripheral blood.

MiXCR, run by TCRdb on the 5' RACE reads, gives a single entry per CDR3 protein. Among some 240,000 distinct CDR3 sequences, more than 20% were seen once, and the ten largest hold over 0.55%. This clonotype was seen only a few times. No antigen is known for it. Germline CDR1 and CDR2: MDHEN and SYDVKM. CDR3 length equals 14 residues. V lost 5 bases to trimming and J lost 2 bases, with 13 bases between them. The sample comprised blood, either unsorted or a sorted T cell fraction (not recorded which). The source is a male donor with ankylosing spondylitis or in good health (not recorded which). V gene TRBV28 combines with J gene TRBJ2-7; TRBD2 is a possible D gene (6 bases). The chain's CDR3 is CASSAAGGAYEQYF. In nucleotides, the CDR3 is TGTGCCAGCAGTGCCGCCGGGGGTGCCTACGAGCAGTACTTC.